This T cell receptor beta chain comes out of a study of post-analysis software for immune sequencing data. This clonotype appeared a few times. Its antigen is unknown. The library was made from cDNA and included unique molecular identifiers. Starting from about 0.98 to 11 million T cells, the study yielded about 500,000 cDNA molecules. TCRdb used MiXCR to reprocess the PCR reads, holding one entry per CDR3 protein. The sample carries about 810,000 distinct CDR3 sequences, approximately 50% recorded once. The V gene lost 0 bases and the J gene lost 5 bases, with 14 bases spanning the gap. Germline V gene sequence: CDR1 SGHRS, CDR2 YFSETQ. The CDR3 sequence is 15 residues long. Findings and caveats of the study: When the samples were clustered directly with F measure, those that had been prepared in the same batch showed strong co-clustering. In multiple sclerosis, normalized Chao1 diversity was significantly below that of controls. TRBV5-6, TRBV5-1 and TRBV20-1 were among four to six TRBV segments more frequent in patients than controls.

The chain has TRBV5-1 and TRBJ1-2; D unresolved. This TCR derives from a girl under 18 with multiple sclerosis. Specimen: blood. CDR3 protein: CASSLGGSTFYGYTF. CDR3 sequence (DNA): TGCGCCAGCAGCTTGGGCGGCAGTACTTTTTATGGCTACACCTTC.